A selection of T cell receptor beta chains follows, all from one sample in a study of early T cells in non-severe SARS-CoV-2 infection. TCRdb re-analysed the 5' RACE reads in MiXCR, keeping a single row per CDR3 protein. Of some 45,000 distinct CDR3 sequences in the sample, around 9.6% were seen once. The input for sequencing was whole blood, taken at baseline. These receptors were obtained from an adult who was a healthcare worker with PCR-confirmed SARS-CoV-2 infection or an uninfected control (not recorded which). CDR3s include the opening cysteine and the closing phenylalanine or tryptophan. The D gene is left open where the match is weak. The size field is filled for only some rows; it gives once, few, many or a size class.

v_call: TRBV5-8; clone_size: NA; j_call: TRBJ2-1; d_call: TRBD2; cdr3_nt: TGTGCCAGCAGCTCCTGGACTAGCGGGAGGAATGAGCAGTTCTTC; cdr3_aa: CASSSWTSGRNEQFF
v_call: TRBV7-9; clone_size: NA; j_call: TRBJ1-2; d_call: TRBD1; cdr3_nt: TGTGCCAGCAGCTTACAACAGGGGGCATATGGCTACACCTTC; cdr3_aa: CASSLQQGAYGYTF
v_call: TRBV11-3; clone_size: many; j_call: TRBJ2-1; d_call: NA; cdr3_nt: TGTGCCAGCAGCTTAGGCTTCGAGAATGAGCAGTTCTTC; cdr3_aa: CASSLGFENEQFF
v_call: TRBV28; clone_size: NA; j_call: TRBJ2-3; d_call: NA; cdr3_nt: TGTGCCAGCAGTTCCCCCTCGGCAGGGAGCACAGATACGCAGTATTTT; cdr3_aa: CASSSPSAGSTDTQYF
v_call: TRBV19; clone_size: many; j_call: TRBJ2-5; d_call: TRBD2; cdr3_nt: TGTGCCAGTAGGTTGACTAGCGTGAGCCAAGAGACCCAGTACTTC; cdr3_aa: CASRLTSVSQETQYF
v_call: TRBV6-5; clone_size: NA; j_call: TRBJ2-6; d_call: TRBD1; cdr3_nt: TGTGCCAGCAGTTACGAGGACAGGGCTTCTGGGGCCAACGTCCTGACTTTC; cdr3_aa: CASSYEDRASGANVLTF
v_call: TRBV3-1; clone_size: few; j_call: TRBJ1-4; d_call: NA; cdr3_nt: TGTGCCAGCAGCCATTCGGGGGAAAAACTGTTTTTT; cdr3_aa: CASSHSGEKLFF
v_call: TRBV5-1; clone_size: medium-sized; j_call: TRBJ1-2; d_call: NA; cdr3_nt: TGCGCCAGCAGCTTGGGGGAGAGGACCCTACGCGGCTACACCTTC; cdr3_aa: CASSLGERTLRGYTF
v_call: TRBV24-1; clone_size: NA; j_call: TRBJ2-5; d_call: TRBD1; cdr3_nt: TGTGCCACCAGTGACACACTACAGGGGCCAGAGACCCAGTACTTC; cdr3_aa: CATSDTLQGPETQYF
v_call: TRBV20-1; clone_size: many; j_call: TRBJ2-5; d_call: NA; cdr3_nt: TGCAGTGCTAGGGGTATTGTGGGGGCGCAGGGGCAAGAGACCCAGTACTTC; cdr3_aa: CSARGIVGAQGQETQYF
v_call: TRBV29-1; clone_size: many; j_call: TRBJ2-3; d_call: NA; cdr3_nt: TGCAGCACGAGCACAGATACGCAGTATTTT; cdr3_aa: CSTSTDTQYF
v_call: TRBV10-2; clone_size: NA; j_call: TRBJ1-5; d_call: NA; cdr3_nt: TGCGCCAGCAGGCAGGCCAAGGATCAGCCCCAGCATTTT; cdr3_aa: CASRQAKDQPQHF
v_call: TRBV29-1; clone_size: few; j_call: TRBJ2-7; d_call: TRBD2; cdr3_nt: TGCAGCGTCGAAGGGGTGGGAGGAGCGGGAGGCTCCTACGAGCAGTACTTC; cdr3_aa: CSVEGVGGAGGSYEQYF
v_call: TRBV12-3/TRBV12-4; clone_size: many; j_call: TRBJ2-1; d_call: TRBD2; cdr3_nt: TGTGCCAGCAGCCTAGCGGGGGGGTGGGTTGAGCAGTTCTTC; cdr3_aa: CASSLAGGWVEQFF
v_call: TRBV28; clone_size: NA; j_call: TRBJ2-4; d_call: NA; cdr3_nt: TGTGCCAGCAGTTTGGCCCTGGATTGGCCCAAAAACATTCAGTACTTC; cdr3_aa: CASSLALDWPKNIQYF
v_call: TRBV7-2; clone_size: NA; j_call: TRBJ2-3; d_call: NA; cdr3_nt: TGTGCCAGCAGCTTAGCGGCTTATTCAGATACGCAGTATTTT; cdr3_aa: CASSLAAYSDTQYF